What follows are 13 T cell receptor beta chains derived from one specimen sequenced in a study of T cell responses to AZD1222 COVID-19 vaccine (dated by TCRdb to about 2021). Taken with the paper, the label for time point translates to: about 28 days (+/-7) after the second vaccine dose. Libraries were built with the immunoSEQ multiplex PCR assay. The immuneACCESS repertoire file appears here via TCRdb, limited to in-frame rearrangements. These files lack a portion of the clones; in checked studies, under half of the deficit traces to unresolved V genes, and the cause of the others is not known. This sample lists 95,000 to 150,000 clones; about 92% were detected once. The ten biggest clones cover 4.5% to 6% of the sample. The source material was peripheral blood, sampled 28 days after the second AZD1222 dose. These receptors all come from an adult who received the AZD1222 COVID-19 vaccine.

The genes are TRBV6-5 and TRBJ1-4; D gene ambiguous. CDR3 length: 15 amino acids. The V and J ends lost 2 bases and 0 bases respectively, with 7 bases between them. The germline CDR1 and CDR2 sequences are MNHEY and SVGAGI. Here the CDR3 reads CASSYEGSTNEKLFF. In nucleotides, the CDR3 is TGTGCCAGCAGTTACGAGGGTTCAACTAATGAAAAACTGTTTTTT.

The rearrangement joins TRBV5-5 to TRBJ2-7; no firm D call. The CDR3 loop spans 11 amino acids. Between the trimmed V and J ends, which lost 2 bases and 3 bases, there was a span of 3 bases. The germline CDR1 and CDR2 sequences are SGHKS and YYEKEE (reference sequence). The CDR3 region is CASSLHYEQYF. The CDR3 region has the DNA TGTGCCAGCAGCTTACACTACGAGCAGTACTTC.

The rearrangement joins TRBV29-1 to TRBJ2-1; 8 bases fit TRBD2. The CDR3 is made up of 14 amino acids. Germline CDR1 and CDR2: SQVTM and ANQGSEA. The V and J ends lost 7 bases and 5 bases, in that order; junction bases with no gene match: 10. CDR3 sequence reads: CSDRAGVGDNEQFF. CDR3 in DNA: TGCAGCGACCGAGCGGGAGTAGGGGACAATGAGCAGTTCTTC.

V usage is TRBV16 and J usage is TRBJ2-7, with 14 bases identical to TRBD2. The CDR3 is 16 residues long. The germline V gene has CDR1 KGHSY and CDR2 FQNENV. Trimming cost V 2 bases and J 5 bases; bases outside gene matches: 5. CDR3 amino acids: CASSQRLAGGKNEQYF. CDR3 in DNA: TGTGCCAGCAGCCAACGACTAGCGGGGGGGAAAAACGAGCAGTACTTC.

CDR3 sequence (DNA): TGTGCCAGCAGCTTAGGCGGTGCGGGAGGAGGAGAGACCCAGTACTTC. Translation: CASSLGGAGGGETQYF. This sequence joins TRBV7-3 and TRBJ2-5; 8 bases are shared with TRBD2. Trimming took 2 bases from V and 4 from J; bases not matched to a gene: 9. CDR1 and CDR2 from the germline V gene are SGHTA and FQGTGA. This CDR3 is built from 16 residues. The complete variable domain, with remaining parts taken from reference TRBV7-3 and TRBJ2-5, reads GAGVSQTPSNKVTEKGKYVELRCDPISGHTALYWYRQSLGQGPEFLIYFQGTGAADDSGLPNDRFFAVRPEGSVSTLKIQRTERGDSAVYLCASSLGGAGGGETQYFGPGTRLLVL.

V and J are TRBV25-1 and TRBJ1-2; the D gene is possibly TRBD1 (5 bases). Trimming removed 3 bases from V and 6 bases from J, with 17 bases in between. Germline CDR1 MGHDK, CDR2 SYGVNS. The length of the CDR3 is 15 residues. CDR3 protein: CASSEKYSGGDGYTF. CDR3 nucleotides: TGTGCCAGCAGTGAGAAATACTCCGGGGGGGATGGCTACACCTTC.

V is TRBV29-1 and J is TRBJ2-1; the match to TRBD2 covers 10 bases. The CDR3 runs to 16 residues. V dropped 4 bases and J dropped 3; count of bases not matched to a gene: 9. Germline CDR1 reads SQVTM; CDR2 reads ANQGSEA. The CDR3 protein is CSVGASGSTDYNEQFF. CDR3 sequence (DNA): TGCAGCGTTGGGGCTAGCGGGAGTACCGACTACAATGAGCAGTTCTTC.

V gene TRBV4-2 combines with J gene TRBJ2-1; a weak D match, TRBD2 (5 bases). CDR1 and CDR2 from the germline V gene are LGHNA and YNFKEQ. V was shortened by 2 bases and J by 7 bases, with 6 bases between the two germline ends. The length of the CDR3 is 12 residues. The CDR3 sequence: CASSQTRNEQFF. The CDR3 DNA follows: TGTGCCAGCAGCCAAACTAGGAATGAGCAGTTCTTC.

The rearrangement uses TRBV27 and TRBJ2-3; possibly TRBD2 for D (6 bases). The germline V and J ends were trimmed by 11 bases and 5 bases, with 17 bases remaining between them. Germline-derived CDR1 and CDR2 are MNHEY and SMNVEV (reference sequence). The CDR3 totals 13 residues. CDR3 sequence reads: CAAGTAGGDTQYF. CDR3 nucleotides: TGTGCCGCGGGAACAGCCGGGGGAGATACGCAGTATTTT.

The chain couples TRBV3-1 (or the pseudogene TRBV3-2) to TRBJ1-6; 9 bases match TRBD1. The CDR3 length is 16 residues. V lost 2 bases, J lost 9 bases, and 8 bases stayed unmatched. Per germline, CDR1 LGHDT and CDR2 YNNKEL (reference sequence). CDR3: CASSQPTGGVSSPLHF. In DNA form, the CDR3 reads TGTGCCAGCAGCCAACCTACAGGGGGCGTAAGTTCACCCCTCCACTTT.

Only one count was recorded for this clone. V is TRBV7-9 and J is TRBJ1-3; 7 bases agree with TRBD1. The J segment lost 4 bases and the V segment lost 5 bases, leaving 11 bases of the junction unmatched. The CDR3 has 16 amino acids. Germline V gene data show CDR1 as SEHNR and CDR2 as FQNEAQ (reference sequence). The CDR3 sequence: CASSTNRDSSGNTIYF. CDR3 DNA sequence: TGTGCCAGCAGCACGAACCGGGACAGTTCCGGAAACACCATATATTTT.

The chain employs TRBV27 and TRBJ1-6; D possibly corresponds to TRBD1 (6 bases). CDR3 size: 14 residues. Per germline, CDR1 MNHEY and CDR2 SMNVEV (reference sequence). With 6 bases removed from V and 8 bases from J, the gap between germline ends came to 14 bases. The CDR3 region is CASSQTGNHSPLHF. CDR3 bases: TGTGCCAGCAGCCAAACAGGGAATCATTCACCCCTCCACTTT.

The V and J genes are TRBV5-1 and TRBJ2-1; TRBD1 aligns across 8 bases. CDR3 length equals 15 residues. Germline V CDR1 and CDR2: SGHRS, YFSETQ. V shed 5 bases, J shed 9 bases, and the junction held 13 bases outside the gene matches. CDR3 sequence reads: CASSTPPRGRSEQFF. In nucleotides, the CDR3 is TGCGCCAGCAGTACCCCTCCCAGGGGGCGCAGTGAGCAGTTCTTC. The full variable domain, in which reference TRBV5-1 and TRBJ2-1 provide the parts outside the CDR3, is KAGVTQTPRYLIKTRGQQVTLSCSPISGHRSVSWYQQTPGQGLQFLFEYFSETQRNKGNFPGRFSGRQFSNSRSEMNVSTLELGDSALYLCASSTPPRGRSEQFFGPGTRLTVL.